This entry lists 19 T cell receptor beta chains sequenced from one sample in a study of long-term antiretroviral therapy in people with HIV. The immunoSEQ assay was v3.0, run at survey level. The assay was immunoSEQ multiplex PCR, and TCRdb's table has in-frame clones only and misses some. This table holds approximately 36,000 clones, over 70% found once. Specimen: unsorted PBMCs, collected 0.6 years after starting antiretroviral therapy. Receptors were obtained from a man between 18 and 29 years old with HIV.

This chain joins TRBV5-6 and TRBJ1-4; D perhaps matches TRBD1 (6 bases). Trimming stripped 2 bases from V and 1 base from J, with 12 bases between. There are 16 residues in the CDR3. CDR1 and CDR2 (germline): SGHDT, YYEEEE. The CDR3 region is CASSFWGAETNEKLFF. CDR3 nucleotide sequence: TGTGCCAGCAGCTTCTGGGGGGCGGAAACTAATGAAAAACTGTTTTTT.

The chain recombines TRBV5-4 with TRBJ2-2; 7 bases match TRBD1. Unmatched junction bases numbered 5, after V lost 3 bases and J lost 0 bases. Germline-derived CDR1 and CDR2 are SGHNT and YYREEE (reference sequence). This CDR3 contains 16 residues. The CDR3 coding sequence is TGTGCCAGCAGCTCCCGGGACAGCGCGAACACCGGGGAGCTGTTTTTT. It is translated as CASSSRDSANTGELFF.

The chain joins TRBV7-9 to TRBJ2-1, with 11 bases fitting TRBD2. The CDR3 is made up of 15 amino acids. Germline trimming cut 1 base from V and 9 bases from J; bases unmatched to any gene: 5. Germline V lookup: CDR1 SEHNR, CDR2 FQNEAQ (reference sequence). CDR3 region: CASSLEGLAVGEQFF. The CDR3 nucleotides read TGTGCCAGCAGCTTAGAGGGACTAGCGGTCGGTGAGCAGTTCTTC.

This chain uses TRBV29-1 with TRBJ2-7; 9 bases fit TRBD1. With 1 base clipped from V and 2 bases from J, the junction kept 6 bases outside the gene matches. Germline V gene data show CDR1 as SQVTM and CDR2 as ANQGSEA. This CDR3 has 15 amino acids. CDR3 residues: CSVEGGQGGPYEQYF. DNA of the CDR3: TGCAGCGTTGAAGGGGGACAGGGAGGACCCTACGAGCAGTACTTC.

The CDR3 DNA reads TGTGCCAGCAGCTCTAGCGGGAACGCCCCCTCAGATACGCAGTATTTT. Translating gives CASSSSGNAPSDTQYF. The gene calls are TRBV7-2 and TRBJ2-3; 9 bases align to TRBD2. The germline CDR1 and CDR2 sequences are SGHTA and FQGNSA. The CDR3 has 16 residues. Trimming cost V 4 bases and J 4 bases; bases outside gene matches: 9.

The gene calls are TRBV4-3 and TRBJ1-5; TRBD1 might be the D (5 bases). V shed 6 bases and J shed 9 bases, with 12 bases lying between them. Germline loops: CDR1 LGHNA, CDR2 YSLEER. The CDR3 length is 12 residues. As DNA, the CDR3 is TGCGCCAGCAGAGGGACCGCAGGGCCCCAGCATTTT. Its translation: CASRGTAGPQHF.

The rearrangement joins TRBV19 to TRBJ2-7, with a possible D match to TRBD1 (6 bases). The CDR3 has 14 amino acids. CDR1 and CDR2 from the germline V gene are LNHDA and SQIVND (reference sequence). Trimming shortened V by 1 base and J by 4 bases, and 11 bases separated the two germline ends. DNA for the CDR3: TGTGCCAGTAGTATAGGCCCGGGGACATACGAGCAGTACTTC. Residues: CASSIGPGTYEQYF.

The V gene is TRBV6-5, the J gene TRBJ2-1, with 8 positions matching TRBD1. The germline V gene encodes CDR1 MNHEY and CDR2 SVGAGI. V lost 0 bases, J lost 6 bases, and 4 bases stayed unmatched. The CDR3 runs to 15 residues. The CDR3 bases are TGTGCCAGCAGTTACTCGAGGGACAGGTTCAATGAGCAGTTCTTC. Protein sequence: CASSYSRDRFNEQFF.

This chain connects TRBV7-3 to TRBJ2-2; D is ambiguous. Trimming stripped 0 bases from V and 3 bases from J, with 8 bases between. Germline CDR1 and CDR2: SGHTA and FQGTGA. CDR3 length equals 15 residues. CDR3 in amino acids: CASSLTAGYTGELFF. As DNA, the CDR3 is TGTGCCAGCAGCTTAACGGCAGGCTACACCGGGGAGCTGTTTTTT.

This clone has just one count. The chain joins TRBV27 to TRBJ2-5; 7 bases are shared with TRBD2. Germline V gene data show CDR1 as MNHEY and CDR2 as SMNVEV (reference sequence). There are 15 residues in the CDR3. V shed 1 base and J 5 bases; nucleotides not matched to a gene: 7. The CDR3 nucleotides read TGTGCCAGCAGTTTATTGGGGGGGAACTTTGAGACCCAGTACTTC. This translates into CASSLLGGNFETQYF.

The rearrangement links TRBV15 to TRBJ2-1, with D possibly matching TRBD1 (5 bases). The CDR3 loop spans 15 amino acids. V lost 0 bases to trimming and J lost 8 bases, with 14 bases between them. Germline CDR1 is LNHNV and CDR2 is YYDKDF (reference sequence). The CDR3 here is CATSRDRGVRDEQFF. In DNA, the CDR3 is TGTGCCACCAGCAGAGATAGGGGTGTAAGGGATGAGCAGTTCTTC.

The J gene is TRBJ2-3, the V gene TRBV7-2; D not resolved. This CDR3 is built from 15 residues. CDR1 SGHTA and CDR2 FQGNSA come from the germline V gene. The V end lost 4 bases, the J end lost 3 bases, and 14 bases lay between the germline ends. The CDR3 sequence is CASSWNYPGTDTQYF. The CDR3, as DNA: TGTGCCAGCAGCTGGAACTACCCCGGAACAGATACGCAGTATTTT. Supplemented by reference TRBV7-2 and TRBJ2-3, the full variable domain reads GAGVSQSPSNKVTEKGKDVELRCDPISGHTALYWYRQSLGQGLEFLIYFQGNSAPDKSGLPSDRFSAERTGGSVSTLTIQRTQQEDSAVYLCASSWNYPGTDTQYFGPGTRLTVL.

The V gene is TRBV2, the J gene TRBJ2-2, with D unclear. The CDR3 consists of 15 residues. V was shortened by 7 bases and J by 1 base, with 13 bases between the two germline ends. CDR1 is SNHLY, CDR2 FYNNEI, per germline. CDR3 residues: CASTRAEVNTGELFF. The CDR3 DNA follows: TGTGCCAGCACTAGAGCCGAGGTGAACACCGGGGAGCTGTTTTTT.

This clone was detected once. The V gene is TRBV14, the J gene TRBJ2-1; the match to TRBD2 covers 10 bases. Trimming removed 4 bases from V and 6 bases from J; junction bases left unmatched: 6. Looked up from germline, CDR1 is SGHDN and CDR2 is FVKESK. The CDR3 sequence is 15 residues long. CDR3 nucleotide sequence: TGTGCCAGCAGCCCCCTAGCGGGAGTAACCAATGAGCAGTTCTTC. It encodes CASSPLAGVTNEQFF.

V and J are TRBV6-5 and TRBJ1-5, with D tentatively TRBD1 (6 bases). Trimming took 2 bases from V and 2 from J, leaving 7 bases between them. There are 14 residues in the CDR3. The germline CDR1 and CDR2 sequences are MNHEY and SVGAGI. CDR3 amino acids: CASSYGGRNQPQHF. CDR3 bases: TGTGCCAGCAGTTACGGGGGGCGCAATCAGCCCCAGCATTTT.

The genes are TRBV28 and TRBJ2-6, with D unclear. Germline CDR1 is MDHEN and CDR2 is SYDVKM. The CDR3 has 16 amino acids. The V gene lost 4 bases and the J gene lost 1 base, with 11 bases spanning the gap. The CDR3 nucleotides read TGTGCCAGCAGTTCCTTGGTCCCATCTGGGGCCAACGTCCTGACTTTC. Translating gives CASSSLVPSGANVLTF.

The J gene is TRBJ2-2, the V gene TRBV5-1; TRBD1 agrees at 9 bases. The trim removed 3 bases at V and 4 bases at J, leaving 4 bases unmatched. Germline assignment: CDR1 SGHRS and CDR2 YFSETQ. The CDR3 covers 15 residues. CDR3 in amino acids: CASSSGTGITGELFF. In DNA form, the CDR3 reads TGCGCCAGCAGCTCCGGGACAGGGATCACCGGGGAGCTGTTTTTT.

V gene TRBV7-9 combines with J gene TRBJ1-3; perhaps TRBD1 as D (6 bases). Germline lookup yields CDR1 SEHNR and CDR2 FQNEAQ (reference sequence). The CDR3 covers 15 residues. V lost 3 bases and J lost 4, with 13 bases in between. CDR3 sequence: CASSFEQGGGNTIYF. As DNA, the CDR3 is TGTGCCAGCAGCTTCGAACAGGGTGGAGGAAACACCATATATTTT.

The chain uses TRBV6-8 and TRBJ2-7; 15 nucleotides align to TRBD2. J lost 0 bases, V lost 4 bases, and 7 bases had no gene match. Germline CDR1 and CDR2: MNHGY and SAAAGT. The CDR3 covers 18 residues. This CDR3 is CASSSPGLAGGTSYEQYF. CDR3 nucleotide sequence: TGTGCCAGCAGTTCCCCCGGACTAGCGGGAGGGACCTCCTACGAGCAGTACTTC.